Below are 13 T cell receptor beta chains sequenced from a single sample in a study of CD8 T cells in ankylosing spondylitis. Study results and caveats: A motif in TCR beta, a set of about 8 highly homologous variants, appeared characteristic of ankylosing spondylitis blood.

TCRdb re-derived calls from the 5' RACE reads in MiXCR, one entry per CDR3 protein. This table holds about 800,000 distinct CDR3 sequences, roughly 10% found once. These TCRs are of unknown antigen specificity. The specimen sequenced was blood, either unsorted or a sorted T cell fraction (not recorded which). The receptors come from a male donor with ankylosing spondylitis.

This clonotype has just a few counts. The chain links TRBV6-2 or TRBV6-3 to TRBJ2-1; 7 positions match TRBD1. With 1 base clipped from V and 1 base from J, the junction kept 1 base outside the gene matches. Germline V gene data show CDR1 as MNHEY and CDR2 as SVGEGT. CDR3 size: 15 residues. The CDR3 protein is CASSYWGQSYNEQFF. The CDR3 bases are TGTGCCAGCAGTTACTGGGGACAGTCCTACAATGAGCAGTTCTTC.

This clonotype was observed many times. This chain connects TRBV4-2 to TRBJ1-1, with D possibly being TRBD1 (5 bases). From germline, CDR1 is LGHNA and CDR2 YNFKEQ. This CDR3 is built from 15 residues. The V end lost 0 bases, the J end lost 1 base, and 9 bases lay between the germline ends. The CDR3 DNA is TGTGCCAGCAGCCAAGATCAAGGACAGAACACTGAAGCTTTCTTT. Amino acids: CASSQDQGQNTEAFF.

This rearrangement joins TRBV12-3 or TRBV12-4 to TRBJ2-2; 10 bases line up with TRBD2. The CDR3 is 17 amino acids. Trimming cost V 2 bases and J 6 bases; bases outside gene matches: 9. CDR3 amino acids: CASSLKQVAGGPGELFF. Written as DNA, the CDR3 is TGTGCCAGCAGTTTAAAGCAAGTAGCGGGAGGACCCGGGGAGCTGTTTTTT.

This clonotype turned up a few times. This chain links TRBV7-8 with TRBJ2-7; possibly TRBD1 or TRBD2 for D (5 bases each). The germline gives CDR1 SGHVS, CDR2 FQNEAQ. The CDR3 is 15 residues long. Trimming cost V 5 bases and J 0 bases, with 14 bases left between them. CDR3 nucleotide sequence: TGTGCCAGCAGCCCGGGGACGCCCCGCTCCTACGAGCAGTACTTC. Amino acid sequence: CASSPGTPRSYEQYF.

This clonotype was counted only a few times. This chain uses TRBV5-6 with TRBJ1-6; D is perhaps TRBD1 (6 bases). Trimming removed 4 bases at V and 4 bases at J, with 15 bases between. The CDR3 is made up of 16 amino acids. Germline CDR1 SGHDT, CDR2 YYEEEE. For the CDR3, the DNA is TGTGCCAGCAGCCGATTAGAACAGGGTTATAATTCACCCCTCCACTTT. Encoded protein: CASSRLEQGYNSPLHF. The full variable domain, completed using reference TRBV5-6 and TRBJ1-6, is DAGVTQSPTHLIKTRGQQVTLRCSPKSGHDTVSWYQQALGQGPQFIFQYYEEEERQRGNFPDRFSGHQFPNYSSELNVNALLLGDSALYLCASSRLEQGYNSPLHFGNGTRLTVT.

This clonotype came up a few times. This chain connects TRBV5-1 to TRBJ1-1; D gene ambiguous. Trimming left V 0 bases short and J 6 bases short, with 6 bases between. Per germline, CDR1 SGHRS and CDR2 YFSETQ. The CDR3 extends over 12 amino acids. CDR3 protein: CASSLGESEAFF. CDR3 bases: TGCGCCAGCAGCTTGGGCGAGTCTGAAGCTTTCTTT.

This chain joins TRBV20-1 and TRBJ2-3; weak D call: TRBD2 (6 bases). This CDR3 region has 15 residues. Germline-derived CDR1 and CDR2 are DFQATT and SNEGSKA (reference sequence). V shed 5 bases and J shed 3 bases, with 18 bases lying between them. DNA of the CDR3: TGCAGTGCTCTCGATCCCGGGACTGCTACAGATACGCAGTATTTT. Translated, it gives CSALDPGTATDTQYF.

This clonotype has only a few counts. V gene TRBV7-9 combines with J gene TRBJ2-3; D gene ambiguous. The V and J ends lost 2 bases and 2 bases respectively, with 17 bases between them. The CDR3 contains 17 residues. Germline lookup yields CDR1 SEHNR and CDR2 FQNEAQ (reference sequence). The DNA for the CDR3 is TGTGCCAGCAGCTTATGGAACGGAGTTATAATCACAGATACGCAGTATTTT. This encodes CASSLWNGVIITDTQYF.

This clonotype has at least ten counts. This sequence joins TRBV5-1 and TRBJ2-1; TRBD1 might be the D (5 bases). The CDR3 runs 15 residues. Germline V CDR1 and CDR2: SGHRS, YFSETQ. Trimming took off 0 bases at V and 5 bases at J, with 12 bases between the two ends. CDR3 coding DNA: TGCGCCAGCAGCTTGGGGGGTCGGACAAACAATGAGCAGTTCTTC. Translating gives CASSLGGRTNNEQFF.

The chain combines TRBV18 with TRBJ2-5, with D uncertain. This CDR3 is built from 13 residues. The V gene lost 3 bases and the J gene lost 6 bases, with 11 bases spanning the gap. Germline V gives CDR1 KGHSH, CDR2 LQKENI. CDR3 amino acids: CASSPPGEKTQYF. The CDR3 nucleotides read TGTGCCAGCTCACCGCCGGGCGAAAAGACCCAGTACTTC.

The table lists this clonotype with a few counts. The V gene is TRBV5-1, the J gene TRBJ2-5, with D perhaps assigned TRBD1 or TRBD2 (5 bases each). Germline CDR1 SGHRS, CDR2 YFSETQ. V was trimmed by 1 base and J by 5 bases, leaving 15 bases between them. The length of the CDR3 is 15 residues. This chain's CDR3 is CASSLIGRASETQYF. CDR3 DNA sequence: TGCGCCAGCAGCTTGATCGGCAGGGCTAGCGAGACCCAGTACTTC.

The chain has TRBV21-1 and TRBJ2-5; the table's D gene call, TRBD1, was not cross checked with the DNA. TRBV21-1 is deemed a pseudogene. This CDR3 comprises 16 residues. In DNA form, the CDR3 reads TGTGCCAGCAGCAAAGGAGGGTGGACAGCCAAAGAGACCCAGTACTTC. This codes for CASSKGGWTAKETQYF.

The V and J genes are TRBV6-2 or TRBV6-3 and TRBJ2-1; no clear D. Germline CDR1 and CDR2: MNHEY and SVGEGT. Deletions cut 4 bases from V and 5 bases from J, with 6 bases between. This CDR3 is 12 amino acids long. The CDR3 loop is CASSSQNNEQFF. The DNA of the CDR3 is TGTGCCAGCAGTTCCCAGAACAATGAGCAGTTCTTC.